A single sample is the source of the 9 T cell receptor beta chains below, sequenced in a study of cytomegalovirus exposure and HLA in healthy donors. PCR involved 60 Vbeta and 13 Jbeta primers. Some clones are missing from TCRdb's copy, which holds only in-frame ones; the method was immunoSEQ multiplex PCR. The profile shows some 130,000 clones, 65% to 80% of them singletons. Sequenced input: PBMCs. The receptor set was obtained from a man in his forties in good health and CMV-seronegative.

About this clone: One end of the junction is discordant with germline, which a read error may explain. The chain recombines TRBV11-2 with TRBJ2-7; D unresolved. The CDR3 has 14 residues. Germline lookup yields CDR1 SGHAT and CDR2 FQNNGV. The CDR3 spells CASTLSSVPYEQYF. The CDR3 bases are TGTGCCAGCACCTTATCGTCGGTACCCTACGAGCAGTACTTC.

This clone showed up just a few times. The rearrangement joins TRBV6-4 to TRBJ1-2; the match to TRBD1 covers 7 bases. Germline V CDR1 and CDR2: MRHNA, SNTAGT. The CDR3 is made up of 15 amino acids. Germline trimming cut 3 bases from V and 4 bases from J; bases unmatched to any gene: 8. The chain's CDR3 is CASSETVEGAYGYTF. As DNA, the CDR3 is TGTGCCAGCAGTGAGACAGTCGAGGGGGCCTATGGCTACACCTTC.

The chain joins TRBV5-8 to TRBJ1-5, with TRBD1 identical over 9 bases. The CDR3 is made up of 18 amino acids. The V gene end was trimmed by 3 bases and the J gene end by 0 bases; junction bases not matched to a gene: 10. Germline-derived CDR1 and CDR2 are SGHTS and YDEGEE. The CDR3 DNA reads TGTGCCAGCAGCTCAGGACAGGGGCGGGGGTATAGCAATCAGCCCCAGCATTTT. Translated, it gives CASSSGQGRGYSNQPQHF.

V is TRBV19 and J is TRBJ1-5; 8 bases line up with TRBD1. Germline lookup yields CDR1 LNHDA and CDR2 SQIVND (reference sequence). With V trimmed by 9 bases and J by 0 bases, 4 bases remained unmatched. The length of the CDR3 is 14 residues. The CDR3 region has the DNA TGTGCCAGCGGGACAGGTTATAGCAATCAGCCCCAGCATTTT. Translation: CASGTGYSNQPQHF.

As concerns this clone: One end of the junction varies from germline; a read error may be responsible. The sample holds other DNA sequences that translate to the same CDR3. The chain is built from TRBV5-6 and TRBJ1-2; TRBD1 matches 9 bases. CDR1 and CDR2 (germline): SGHDT, YYEEEE. CDR3 size: 15 residues. CDR3: CASSPDRGRSYGYTF. The CDR3 coding sequence is TGTGCCAGCAGCCCGGACAGGGGAAGATCGTATGGCTATACCTTC.

This clone was seen a handful of times. The chain recombines TRBV30 with TRBJ1-1; a possible D gene is TRBD1 (5 bases). This CDR3 has 13 amino acids. Germline V gene data show CDR1 as GTSNPN and CDR2 as SVGIG (reference sequence). With 0 bases removed from V and 3 bases from J, the gap between germline ends came to 8 bases. The CDR3 protein is CAWSVTADTEAFF. The CDR3 coding sequence is TGTGCCTGGAGTGTGACAGCTGACACTGAAGCTTTCTTT.

V gene TRBV9 combines with J gene TRBJ1-2, with D unresolved. CDR3 length equals 12 residues. The V gene lost 5 bases and the J gene lost 1 base, with 6 bases spanning the gap. CDR1 and CDR2 (germline): SGDLS, YYNGEE. The CDR3 loop reads CASRGDNYGYTF. The DNA of the CDR3 is TGTGCCAGCAGGGGAGATAACTATGGCTACACCTTC.

V gene TRBV19 combines with J gene TRBJ1-4, with D possibly TRBD1 on 5 matching bases. Germline CDR1 reads LNHDA; CDR2 reads SQIVND (reference sequence). V was shortened by 7 bases and J by 8 bases, with 20 bases between the two germline ends. The CDR3 loop spans 15 amino acids. The CDR3 region has the DNA TGTGCCAGTAACCTCGGTGCGGGGACGAGAGAAAAACTGTTTTTT. Translating it yields CASNLGAGTREKLFF.

This chain links TRBV6-1 with TRBJ2-7; 7 bases are shared with TRBD1. Germline lookup yields CDR1 MNHNS and CDR2 SASEGT. The CDR3 contains 13 residues. Losses at the gene ends were 7 bases for V and 3 bases for J; bases not matched to a gene: 6. CDR3 DNA: TGTGCCAGCACGGGACAGATATTCTACGAGCAGTACTTC. It codes for CASTGQIFYEQYF.